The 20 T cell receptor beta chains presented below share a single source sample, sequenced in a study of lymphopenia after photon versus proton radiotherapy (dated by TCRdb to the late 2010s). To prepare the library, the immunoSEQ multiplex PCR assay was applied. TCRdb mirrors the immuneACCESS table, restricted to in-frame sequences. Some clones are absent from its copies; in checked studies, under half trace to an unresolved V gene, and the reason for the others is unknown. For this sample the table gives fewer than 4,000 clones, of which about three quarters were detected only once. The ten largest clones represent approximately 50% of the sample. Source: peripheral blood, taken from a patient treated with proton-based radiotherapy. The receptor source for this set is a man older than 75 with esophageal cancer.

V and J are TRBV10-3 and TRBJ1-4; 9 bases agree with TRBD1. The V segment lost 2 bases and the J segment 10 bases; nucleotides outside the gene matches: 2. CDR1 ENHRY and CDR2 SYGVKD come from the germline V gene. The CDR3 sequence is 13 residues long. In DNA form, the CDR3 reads TGTGCCATCAGTGAGGGGACAGGGAGAAAACTGTTTTTT. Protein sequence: CAISEGTGRKLFF.

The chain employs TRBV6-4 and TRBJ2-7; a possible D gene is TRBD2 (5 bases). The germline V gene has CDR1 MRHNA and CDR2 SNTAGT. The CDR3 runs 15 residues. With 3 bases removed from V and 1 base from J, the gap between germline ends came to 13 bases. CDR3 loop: CASSEQEVASYEQYF. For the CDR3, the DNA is TGTGCCAGCAGTGAGCAGGAGGTCGCTTCCTACGAGCAGTACTTC.

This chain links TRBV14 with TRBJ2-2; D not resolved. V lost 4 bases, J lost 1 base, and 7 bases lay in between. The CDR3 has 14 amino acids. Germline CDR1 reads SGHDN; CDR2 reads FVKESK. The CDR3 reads CASSPGRNTGELFF. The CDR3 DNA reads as TGTGCCAGCAGCCCCGGACGGAACACCGGGGAGCTGTTTTTT.

The DNA for the CDR3 is TGTGCTAGTGGTTTGGACCTCCAGGGGGCGAACACTGAAGCTTTCTTT. This codes for CASGLDLQGANTEAFF. V usage is TRBV12-5 and J usage is TRBJ1-1; 8 nucleotides match TRBD1. Germline V gives CDR1 LGHNT, CDR2 FRNRAP. CDR3 size: 16 residues. Trimming took 1 base from V and 1 from J; bases not matched to a gene: 5.

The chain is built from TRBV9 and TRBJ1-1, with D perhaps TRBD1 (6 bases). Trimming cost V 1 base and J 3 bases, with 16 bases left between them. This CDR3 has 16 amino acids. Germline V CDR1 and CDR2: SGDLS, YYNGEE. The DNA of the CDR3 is TGTGCCAGCAGCGTAAGTCGGGGGGCGGTGGACACTGAAGCTTTCTTT. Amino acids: CASSVSRGAVDTEAFF.

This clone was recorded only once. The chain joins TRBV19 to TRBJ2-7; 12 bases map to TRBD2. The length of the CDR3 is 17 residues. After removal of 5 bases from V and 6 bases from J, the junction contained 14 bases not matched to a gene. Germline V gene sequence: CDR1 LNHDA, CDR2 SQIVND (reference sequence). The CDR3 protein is CASSRRTSGILPGEQYF. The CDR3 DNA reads TGTGCCAGTAGTCGACGGACTAGCGGGATCCTCCCCGGCGAGCAGTACTTC.

As DNA, the CDR3 is TGTGCCACCAGCAGAGATAGACCGGGACAGGGGTTTTTCAGGGAGCAGTTCTTC. Residues: CATSRDRPGQGFFREQFF. V usage is TRBV15 and J usage is TRBJ2-1, with 10 positions matching TRBD1. The V gene's germline CDR1 is LNHNV and CDR2 YYDKDF (reference sequence). The CDR3 loop spans 18 amino acids. V lost 0 bases, J lost 10 bases, and 15 bases stayed unmatched.

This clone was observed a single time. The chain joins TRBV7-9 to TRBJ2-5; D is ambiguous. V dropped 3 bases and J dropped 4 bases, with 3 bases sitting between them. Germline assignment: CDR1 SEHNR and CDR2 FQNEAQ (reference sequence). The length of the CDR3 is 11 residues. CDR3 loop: CASSFIETQYF. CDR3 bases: TGTGCCAGCAGCTTCATAGAGACCCAGTACTTC.

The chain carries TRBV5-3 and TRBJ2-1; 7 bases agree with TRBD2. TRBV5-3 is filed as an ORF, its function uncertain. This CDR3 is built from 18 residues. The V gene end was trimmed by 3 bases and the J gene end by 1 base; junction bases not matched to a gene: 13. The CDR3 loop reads CARSYPVMRESSYNEQFF. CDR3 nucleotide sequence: TGTGCCAGAAGCTATCCTGTAATGCGGGAGAGTTCCTACAATGAGCAGTTCTTC.

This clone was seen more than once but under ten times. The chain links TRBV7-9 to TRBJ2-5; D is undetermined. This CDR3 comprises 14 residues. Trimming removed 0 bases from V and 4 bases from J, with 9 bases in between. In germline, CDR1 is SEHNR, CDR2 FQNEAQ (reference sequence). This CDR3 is CASSLAQRGETQYF. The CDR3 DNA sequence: TGTGCCAGCAGCTTAGCCCAACGAGGAGAGACCCAGTACTTC.

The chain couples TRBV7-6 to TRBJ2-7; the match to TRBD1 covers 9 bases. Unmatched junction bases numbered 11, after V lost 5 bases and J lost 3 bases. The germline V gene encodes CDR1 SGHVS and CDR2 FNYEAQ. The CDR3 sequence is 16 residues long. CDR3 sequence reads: CASSAWVDRGFYEQYF. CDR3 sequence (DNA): TGTGCCAGCAGCGCATGGGTGGACAGGGGATTCTACGAGCAGTACTTC.

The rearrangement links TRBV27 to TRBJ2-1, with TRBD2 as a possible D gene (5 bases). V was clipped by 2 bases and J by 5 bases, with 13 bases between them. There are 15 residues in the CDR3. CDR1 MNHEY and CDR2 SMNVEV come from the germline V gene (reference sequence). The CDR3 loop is CASSLGWEPHNEQFF. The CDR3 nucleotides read TGTGCCAGCAGTTTAGGGTGGGAGCCTCACAATGAGCAGTTCTTC.

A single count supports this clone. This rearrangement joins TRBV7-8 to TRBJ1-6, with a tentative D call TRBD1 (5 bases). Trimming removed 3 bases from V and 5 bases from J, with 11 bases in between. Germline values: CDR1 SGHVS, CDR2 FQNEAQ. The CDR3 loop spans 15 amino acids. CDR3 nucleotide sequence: TGTGCCAGCAGCTTCAGGGAAGGGGATAATTCACCCCTCCACTTT. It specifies CASSFREGDNSPLHF.

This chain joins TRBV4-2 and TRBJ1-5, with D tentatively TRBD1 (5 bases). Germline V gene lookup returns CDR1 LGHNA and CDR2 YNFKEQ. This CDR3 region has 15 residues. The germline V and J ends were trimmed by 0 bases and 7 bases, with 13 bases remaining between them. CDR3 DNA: TGTGCCAGCAGCCAAGATCACGGGGGTAAACAGCCCCAGCATTTT. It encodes CASSQDHGGKQPQHF.

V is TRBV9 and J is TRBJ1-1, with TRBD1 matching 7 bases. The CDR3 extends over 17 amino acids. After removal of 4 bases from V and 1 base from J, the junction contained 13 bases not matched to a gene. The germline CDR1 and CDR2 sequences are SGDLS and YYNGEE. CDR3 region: CASSLGQEALRNTEAFF. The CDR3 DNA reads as TGTGCCAGCAGCCTCGGACAGGAAGCGTTACGGAACACTGAAGCTTTCTTT. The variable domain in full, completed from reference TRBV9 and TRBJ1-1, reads DSGVTQTPKHLITATGQRVTLRCSPRSGDLSVYWYQQSLDQGLQFLIQYYNGEERAKGNILERFSAQQFPDLHSELNLSSLELGDSALYFCASSLGQEALRNTEAFFGQGTRLTVV.

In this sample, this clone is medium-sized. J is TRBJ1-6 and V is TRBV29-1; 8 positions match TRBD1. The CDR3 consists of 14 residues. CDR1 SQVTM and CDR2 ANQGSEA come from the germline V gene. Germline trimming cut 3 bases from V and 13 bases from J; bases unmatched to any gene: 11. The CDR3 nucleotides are TGCAGCGTTGATGCCGGGACAGGCCGTGGTCCCCTCCACTTT. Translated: CSVDAGTGRGPLHF.

The CDR3 DNA is TGTGCCAGCAGCTTAGATTTAACAGGGAACACTGAAGCTTTCTTT. It translates to CASSLDLTGNTEAFF. This sequence joins TRBV9 and TRBJ1-1, with a possible D match to TRBD1 (5 bases). The CDR3 contains 15 residues. Germline V gene lookup returns CDR1 SGDLS and CDR2 YYNGEE. V was pared by 4 bases and J by 1 base, with 14 bases between.

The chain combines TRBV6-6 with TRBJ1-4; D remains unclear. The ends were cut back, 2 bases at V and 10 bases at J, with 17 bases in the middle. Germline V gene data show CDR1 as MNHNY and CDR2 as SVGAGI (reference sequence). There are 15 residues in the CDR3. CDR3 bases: TGTGCCAGCAGTTACGGGAGCACCGGGAGTAGAAAACTGTTTTTT. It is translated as CASSYGSTGSRKLFF.

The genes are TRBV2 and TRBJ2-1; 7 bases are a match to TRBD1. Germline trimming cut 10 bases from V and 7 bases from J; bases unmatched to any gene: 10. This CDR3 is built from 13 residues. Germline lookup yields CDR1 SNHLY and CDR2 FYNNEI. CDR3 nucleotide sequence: TGTGCCACCCTACTGGACAGGCAAAATGAGCAGTTCTTC. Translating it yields CATLLDRQNEQFF.

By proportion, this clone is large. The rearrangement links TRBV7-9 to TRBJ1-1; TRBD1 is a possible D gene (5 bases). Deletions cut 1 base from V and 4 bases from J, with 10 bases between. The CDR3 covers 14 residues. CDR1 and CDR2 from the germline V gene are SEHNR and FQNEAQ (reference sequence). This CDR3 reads CASSLDGAGTEAFF. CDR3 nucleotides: TGTGCCAGCAGCTTAGACGGGGCGGGCACTGAAGCTTTCTTT. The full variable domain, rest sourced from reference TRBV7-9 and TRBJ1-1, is DTGVSQNPRHKITKRGQNVTFRCDPISEHNRLYWYRQTLGQGPEFLTYFQNEAQLEKSRLLSDRFSAERPKGSFSTLEIQRTEQGDSAMYLCASSLDGAGTEAFFGQGTRLTVV.